This T cell receptor beta chain comes out of a study of type 1 regulatory T cells. Whole-study context: This in vitro CD4 product, T-allo10, is enriched for Tr1 cells and alloantigen-specific.

As to this clonotype: Its antigen remains unknown.

This CDR3 has 13 residues. CDR1 is SGHRS and CDR2 is YFSETQ in the germline V gene. The V gene lost 1 base and the J gene lost 6 bases, with 7 bases spanning the gap. Study findings and constraints: Tr1 cells had a more restricted TCR repertoire than non-Tr1 cells.

TCRdb re-derived calls from the reads in MiXCR, one entry per CDR3 protein. The sample records tens of thousands of distinct CDR3 sequences, roughly 20% being singletons. This receptor was identified in a human donor in good health. Sequencing input: cultured type 1 regulatory T (Tr1) cells, either the whole culture or a sorted fraction (not recorded which). The chain couples TRBV5-1 to TRBJ2-2, with D perhaps TRBD1 or TRBD2 (6 bases each). Here the CDR3 reads CASSLRGPGELFF. The DNA for the CDR3 is TGCGCCAGCAGCTTGCGGGGGCCCGGGGAGCTGTTTTTT.